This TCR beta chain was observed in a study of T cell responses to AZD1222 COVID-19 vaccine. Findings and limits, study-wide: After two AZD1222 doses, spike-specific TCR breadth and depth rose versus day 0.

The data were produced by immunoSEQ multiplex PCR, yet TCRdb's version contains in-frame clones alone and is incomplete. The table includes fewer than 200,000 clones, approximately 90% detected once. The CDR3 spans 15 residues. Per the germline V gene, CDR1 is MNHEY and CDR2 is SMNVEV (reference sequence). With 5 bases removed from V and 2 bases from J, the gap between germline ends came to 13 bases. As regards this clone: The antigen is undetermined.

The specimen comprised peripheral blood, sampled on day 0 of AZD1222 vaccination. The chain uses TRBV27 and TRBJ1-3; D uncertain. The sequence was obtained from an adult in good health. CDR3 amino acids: CASSPGLRTGNTIYF. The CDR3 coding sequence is TGTGCCAGCAGTCCCGGGTTGAGGACTGGAAACACCATATATTTT.